The 29 T cell receptor beta chains given below trace back to one sample, sequenced in a study of control samples from healthy donors and cancer patients (dated by TCRdb to 2020 to 2022). The library was prepared using the immunoSEQ multiplex PCR assay. TCRdb provides this immuneACCESS table in a form limited to in-frame rearrangements. Some clones are lacking; in checked studies, under half of them reflect an unresolved V gene, and why the rest are absent is not known. Counted in this sample were around 94,000 clones; just over 90% of them appeared once. 3% to 4.5% of the sample rests with the top ten. Sequences were obtained from blood. The receptors originated from a woman in her late teens or twenties in good health.

V gene TRBV7-9 combines with J gene TRBJ2-7, with TRBD2 identical over 7 bases. The CDR3 covers 14 residues. V lost 5 bases and J lost 2; bases outside the gene matches: 6. Germline loops: CDR1 SEHNR, CDR2 FQNEAQ (reference sequence). CDR3 in DNA: TGTGCCAGCAGCCCGGCACGGGGGGCCTACGAGCAGTACTTC. Encoded protein: CASSPARGAYEQYF. The full variable domain, its missing parts supplied by reference TRBV7-9 and TRBJ2-7, is DTGVSQNPRHKITKRGQNVTFRCDPISEHNRLYWYRQTLGQGPEFLTYFQNEAQLEKSRLLSDRFSAERPKGSFSTLEIQRTEQGDSAMYLCASSPARGAYEQYFGPGTRLTVT.

The rearrangement uses TRBV21-1 and TRBJ2-7; TRBD1, the table's D call, was not compared with the DNA. TRBV21-1 is a pseudogene. This CDR3 comprises 16 residues. CDR3 sequence (DNA): TGTGCCAGCAGCCCTCGGAGCGACAGGGGGATCTACGAGCAGTACTTC. Protein product: CASSPRSDRGIYEQYF.

The gene calls are TRBV6-5 and TRBJ1-1, with no clear D. Trimming pared 0 bases from V and 1 base from J, leaving 12 bases between. The CDR3 is made up of 16 amino acids. From germline, CDR1 is MNHEY and CDR2 SVGAGI. The DNA for the CDR3 is TGTGCCAGCAGTTACTCCTTCAGGAAATCGAACACTGAAGCTTTCTTT. Its protein is CASSYSFRKSNTEAFF.

The rearrangement joins TRBV5-1 to TRBJ2-7; D unclear. This CDR3 contains 13 residues. From germline, CDR1 is SGHRS and CDR2 YFSETQ. The V end was cut by 0 bases, the J end by 3 bases, with 7 bases between. CDR3 residues: CASSLGSGYEQYF. The CDR3 bases are TGCGCCAGCAGCTTGGGGTCCGGCTACGAGCAGTACTTC.

In DNA, the CDR3 is TGTGCCAGCAGCCTATCCTCGGGGGGGCTCGGTTACAATGAGCAGTTCTTC. Encoded protein: CASSLSSGGLGYNEQFF. The chain employs TRBV4-2 and TRBJ2-1; 8 bases are shared with TRBD2. Germline CDR1 and CDR2: LGHNA and YNFKEQ. CDR3 size: 17 residues. The trim removed 4 bases at V and 4 bases at J, leaving 12 bases unmatched.

This rearrangement joins TRBV11-1 to TRBJ2-7, with 9 bases that match TRBD2. Per the germline V gene, CDR1 is SGHAT and CDR2 is FQDESV (reference sequence). The CDR3 length is 15 residues. V was pared by 3 bases and J by 2 bases, with 5 bases of the junction left unmatched. CDR3 amino acids: CASSFSAGGAYEQYF. The DNA for the CDR3 is TGTGCCAGCAGCTTTTCAGCGGGGGGCGCCTACGAGCAGTACTTC.

The rearrangement joins TRBV6-5 to TRBJ2-5, with no clear D. This CDR3 contains 12 residues. CDR1 MNHEY and CDR2 SVGAGI come from the germline V gene. The germline V and J ends were trimmed by 6 bases and 2 bases, with 7 bases remaining between them. The CDR3: CASSSTQETQYF. In nucleotides, the CDR3 is TGTGCCAGCAGCAGCACTCAAGAGACCCAGTACTTC.

In nucleotides, the CDR3 is TGCAGCGTTGAAATCGGGGGATATGGCTACACCTTC. Amino acids: CSVEIGGYGYTF. V is TRBV29-1 and J is TRBJ1-2, with D possibly being TRBD1 (5 bases). The CDR3 consists of 12 residues. Deletions cut 2 bases from V and 5 bases from J, with 9 bases between. The V gene's germline CDR1 is SQVTM and CDR2 ANQGSEA.

This clone has a handful of counts. This chain connects TRBV18 to TRBJ1-6; the D gene is possibly TRBD1 (5 bases). V shed 2 bases and J shed 5 bases, with 10 bases lying between them. Looked up from germline, CDR1 is KGHSH and CDR2 is LQKENI. The CDR3 length is 15 residues. CDR3 residues: CASSPAGLDNSPLHF. The CDR3 nucleotides read TGTGCCAGCTCACCAGCGGGGCTCGATAATTCACCCCTCCACTTT.

The CDR3 protein is CSASPPGGDYGYTF. The CDR3 DNA reads TGCAGTGCCAGTCCCCCTGGGGGGGACTATGGCTACACCTTC. The J gene is TRBJ1-2, the V gene TRBV20-1; D perhaps matches TRBD1 (5 bases). This CDR3 has 14 residues. Trimming pared 6 bases from V and 3 bases from J, leaving 17 bases between. Per germline, CDR1 DFQATT and CDR2 SNEGSKA (reference sequence).

The chain recombines TRBV7-2 with TRBJ1-1; tentative D call: TRBD1 (6 bases). V shed 3 bases and J shed 4 bases, with 12 bases lying between them. The germline gives CDR1 SGHTA, CDR2 FQGNSA. The CDR3 loop spans 14 amino acids. This chain's CDR3 is CASSFRDTSTEAFF. In DNA form, the CDR3 reads TGTGCCAGCAGCTTTAGGGACACCTCCACTGAAGCTTTCTTT.

The chain joins TRBV6-5 to TRBJ2-7; D possibly matches TRBD1 or TRBD2 (6 bases each). Germline V lookup: CDR1 MNHEY, CDR2 SVGAGI. The CDR3 runs 14 residues. V was trimmed by 7 bases and J by 2 bases, leaving 15 bases between them. CDR3 sequence reads: CASNRRGQAYEQYF. The CDR3 DNA is TGTGCCAGCAACCGGAGGGGACAAGCCTACGAGCAGTACTTC.

The chain recombines TRBV6-1 with TRBJ1-1; D not resolved. Trimming pared 2 bases from V and 3 bases from J, leaving 10 bases between. Germline values: CDR1 MNHNS, CDR2 SASEGT. The CDR3 runs 14 residues. Written as DNA, the CDR3 is TGTGCCAGCAGTGAATTTGTCAAGGACACTGAAGCTTTCTTT. This translates into CASSEFVKDTEAFF.

V gene TRBV9 combines with J gene TRBJ1-1; 7 nucleotides line up with TRBD1. The germline V gene encodes CDR1 SGDLS and CDR2 YYNGEE. The ends lost 1 base at V and 4 bases at J; junction bases unmatched: 4. This CDR3 has 14 residues. The CDR3 here is CASSVSGGSTEAFF. The CDR3 coding sequence is TGTGCCAGCAGCGTATCAGGGGGGAGCACTGAAGCTTTCTTT.

The CDR3 coding sequence is TGTGCCAGCACCGGGACAGGGGTAATTTATGGCTACACCTTC. Encoded protein: CASTGTGVIYGYTF. The chain joins TRBV28 to TRBJ1-2, with TRBD1 identical over 10 bases. Trimming removed 7 bases from V and 5 bases from J; junction bases left unmatched: 7. The CDR3 runs 14 residues. Germline V CDR1 and CDR2: MDHEN, SYDVKM.

The chain has TRBV7-9 and TRBJ2-7, with D tentatively TRBD2 (6 bases). This CDR3 is 15 amino acids long. Germline V gene sequence: CDR1 SEHNR, CDR2 FQNEAQ (reference sequence). Deletions cut 5 bases from V and 0 bases from J, with 14 bases between. Here the CDR3 reads CASSPRDSSSYEQYF. The CDR3 region has the DNA TGTGCCAGCAGCCCCCGGGACTCCAGCTCCTACGAGCAGTACTTC.

The genes are TRBV28 and TRBJ1-2, with D unclear. V was pared by 5 bases and J by 3 bases, with 7 bases between. Germline-derived CDR1 and CDR2 are MDHEN and SYDVKM. CDR3 length: 12 residues. The CDR3 here is CASSVTDYGYTF. The CDR3 DNA is TGTGCCAGCAGTGTAACAGACTATGGCTACACCTTC.

The gene calls are TRBV5-5 and TRBJ1-3; D gene ambiguous. This CDR3 has 15 residues. V gave up 0 bases and J gave up 1 base, with 8 bases separating them. Germline V lookup: CDR1 SGHKS, CDR2 YYEKEE (reference sequence). In DNA, the CDR3 is TGTGCCAGCAGCTTGGAGGTTCTTTCTGGAAACACCATATATTTT. Protein product: CASSLEVLSGNTIYF.

The J gene is TRBJ1-2, the V gene TRBV27; 8 nucleotides line up with TRBD1. This CDR3 has 15 residues. Per germline, CDR1 MNHEY and CDR2 SMNVEV (reference sequence). The trim removed 6 bases at V and 10 bases at J, leaving 16 bases unmatched. As DNA, the CDR3 is TGTGCCAGCAGCTTTCCTAGGACAGGGATAGGTGACTACACCTTC. Translating gives CASSFPRTGIGDYTF.

The chain uses TRBV5-4 and TRBJ1-6; 9 nucleotides agree with TRBD1. CDR3 length: 16 residues. V lost 4 bases, J lost 9 bases, and 11 bases stayed unmatched. Germline CDR1 SGHNT, CDR2 YYREEE (reference sequence). The CDR3 nucleotides read TGTGCCAGCAGCACAGCCGGGACAGGGTTAGTTTCACCCCTCCACTTT. Translating it yields CASSTAGTGLVSPLHF.

V is TRBV4-2 and J is TRBJ2-1, with 10 bases matching TRBD2. V dropped 0 bases and J dropped 6; count of bases not matched to a gene: 8. Germline lookup yields CDR1 LGHNA and CDR2 YNFKEQ. This CDR3 region has 17 residues. CDR3 in DNA: TGTGCCAGCAGCCAAGATGGGACCAGCGGGGGGGGCAATGAGCAGTTCTTC. This sequence encodes CASSQDGTSGGGNEQFF.

The chain uses TRBV5-1 and TRBJ1-4; D is possibly TRBD1 (5 bases). Deletions cut 4 bases from V and 7 bases from J, with 11 bases between. The CDR3 is 13 amino acids. Germline lookup yields CDR1 SGHRS and CDR2 YFSETQ. The DNA for the CDR3 is TGCGCCAGCAGCCGGCAGGGTGGTGAAAAACTGTTTTTT. Its translation is CASSRQGGEKLFF.

The chain carries TRBV27 and TRBJ1-2; TRBD1 is a possible D gene (6 bases). Germline CDR1 MNHEY, CDR2 SMNVEV (reference sequence). Trimming removed 6 bases from V and 1 base from J, with 12 bases in between. The CDR3 contains 14 residues. The CDR3 spells CASSMGGSNYGYTF. The CDR3, as DNA: TGTGCCAGCAGCATGGGGGGCAGTAACTATGGCTACACCTTC.

This chain links TRBV11-2 with TRBJ2-4; 7 bases agree with TRBD1. J gave up 2 bases and V 1 base, and 5 bases lay outside the gene matches. Germline V lookup: CDR1 SGHAT, CDR2 FQNNGV. This CDR3 is built from 16 residues. The CDR3: CASSLGQGQPKNIQYF. The CDR3 DNA reads TGTGCCAGCAGCTTAGGCCAGGGACAGCCCAAAAACATTCAGTACTTC.

This CDR3 reads CASSPTGANTGELFF. CDR3 nucleotides: TGTGCCAGCAGCCCAACAGGGGCGAACACCGGGGAGCTGTTTTTT. The chain couples TRBV11-3 to TRBJ2-2; TRBD1 matches at 7 bases. CDR1 and CDR2 (germline): SGHNT, YENEEA. CDR3 length: 15 residues. J gave up 0 bases and V 5 bases, and 3 bases lay outside the gene matches.

The V call is TRBV5-8, the J call TRBJ1-2, with 7 bases lining up with TRBD1. The ends lost 5 bases at V and 4 bases at J; junction bases unmatched: 11. Germline loops: CDR1 SGHTS, CDR2 YDEGEE. This CDR3 comprises 15 residues. Here the CDR3 reads CASSLPGQIIYGYTF. DNA for the CDR3: TGTGCCAGCAGTCTACCGGGACAGATCATCTATGGCTACACCTTC.

The chain recombines TRBV7-2 with TRBJ1-2, with a tentative D call TRBD1 (6 bases). Trimming cost V 2 bases and J 7 bases, with 17 bases left between them. CDR3 size: 15 residues. Germline assignment: CDR1 SGHTA and CDR2 FQGNSA. Written as DNA, the CDR3 is TGTGCCAGCAGCTTATCGGCAGGGGAGTGGGGTGGCTACACCTTC. Amino acid sequence: CASSLSAGEWGGYTF.

The chain carries TRBV5-4 and TRBJ2-1; 8 bases map to TRBD2. The CDR3 covers 14 residues. From germline, CDR1 is SGHNT and CDR2 YYREEE (reference sequence). After removal of 5 bases from V and 5 bases from J, the junction contained 6 bases not matched to a gene. The CDR3 reads CASRWGGGNNEQFF. CDR3 in DNA: TGTGCCAGCAGATGGGGCGGGGGGAACAATGAGCAGTTCTTC.

The chain employs TRBV2 and TRBJ2-3; 9 bases are shared with TRBD1. The germline gives CDR1 SNHLY, CDR2 FYNNEI. The V gene end was trimmed by 10 bases and the J gene end by 3 bases; junction bases not matched to a gene: 5. CDR3 length: 13 amino acids. CDR3 sequence: CATTGQGTDTQYF. The CDR3, as DNA: TGTGCCACTACGGGACAGGGAACAGATACGCAGTATTTT.